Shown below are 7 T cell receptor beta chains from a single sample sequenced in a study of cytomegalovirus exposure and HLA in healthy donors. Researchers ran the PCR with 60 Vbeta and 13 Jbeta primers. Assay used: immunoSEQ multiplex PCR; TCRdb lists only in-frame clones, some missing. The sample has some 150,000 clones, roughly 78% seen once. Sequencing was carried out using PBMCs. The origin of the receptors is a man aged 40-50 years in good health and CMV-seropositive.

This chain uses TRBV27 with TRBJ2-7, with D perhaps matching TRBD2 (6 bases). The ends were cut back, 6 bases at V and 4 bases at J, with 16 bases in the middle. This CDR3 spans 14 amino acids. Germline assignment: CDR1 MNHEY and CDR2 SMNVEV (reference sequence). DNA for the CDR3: TGTGCCAGCAGAAGACTAGAACCCCCTTACGAGCAGTACTTC. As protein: CASRRLEPPYEQYF.

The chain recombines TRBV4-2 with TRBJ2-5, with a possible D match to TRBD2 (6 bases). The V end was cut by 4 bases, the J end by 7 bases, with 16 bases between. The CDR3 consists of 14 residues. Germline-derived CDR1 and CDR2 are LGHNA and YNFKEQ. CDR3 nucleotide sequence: TGTGCCAGCAGCCCGGCTGGTCAGGAGGGGACCCAGTACTTC. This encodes CASSPAGQEGTQYF.

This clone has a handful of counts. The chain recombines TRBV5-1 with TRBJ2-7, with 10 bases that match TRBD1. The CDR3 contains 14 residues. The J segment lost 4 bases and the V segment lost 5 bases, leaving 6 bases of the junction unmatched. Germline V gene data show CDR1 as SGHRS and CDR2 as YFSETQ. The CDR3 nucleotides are TGCGCCAGCAGTCCCGACAGGGGGCGGTACGAGCAGTACTTC. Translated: CASSPDRGRYEQYF.

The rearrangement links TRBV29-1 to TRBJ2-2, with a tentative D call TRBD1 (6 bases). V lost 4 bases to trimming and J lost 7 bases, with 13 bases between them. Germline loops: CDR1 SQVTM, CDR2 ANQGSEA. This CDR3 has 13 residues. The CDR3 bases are TGCAGCGTTGTTTGGGGGCACAGCGGGGAGCTGTTTTTT. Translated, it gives CSVVWGHSGELFF.

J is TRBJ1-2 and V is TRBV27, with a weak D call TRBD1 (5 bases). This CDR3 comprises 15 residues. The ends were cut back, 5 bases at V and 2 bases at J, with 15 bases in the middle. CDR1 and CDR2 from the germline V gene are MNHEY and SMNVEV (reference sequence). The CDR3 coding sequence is TGTGCCAGCAGTCCTCGGAGGGCAGGGAACTATGGCTACACCTTC. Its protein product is CASSPRRAGNYGYTF.

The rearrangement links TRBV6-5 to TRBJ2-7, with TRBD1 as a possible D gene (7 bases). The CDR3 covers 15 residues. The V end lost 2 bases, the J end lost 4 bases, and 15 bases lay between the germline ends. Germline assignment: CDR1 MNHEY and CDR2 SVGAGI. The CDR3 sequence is CASSYRAGGGYEQYF. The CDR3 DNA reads TGTGCCAGCAGTTACCGGGCAGGGGGAGGTTACGAGCAGTACTTC.

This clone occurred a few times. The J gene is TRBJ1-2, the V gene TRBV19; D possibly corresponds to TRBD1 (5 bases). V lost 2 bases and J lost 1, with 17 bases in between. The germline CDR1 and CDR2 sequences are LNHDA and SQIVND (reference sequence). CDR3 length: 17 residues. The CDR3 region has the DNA TGTGCCAGTAGTATAAACGGCCCAGGGATTAATAACTATGGCTACACCTTC. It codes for CASSINGPGINNYGYTF. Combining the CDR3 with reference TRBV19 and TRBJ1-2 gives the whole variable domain DGGITQSPKYLFRKEGQNVTLSCEQNLNHDAMYWYRQDPGQGLRLIYYSQIVNDFQKGDIAEGYSVSREKKESFPLTVTSAQKNPTAFYLCASSINGPGINNYGYTFGSGTRLTVV.